This TCR beta chain was documented in a study of cytomegalovirus exposure and HLA in healthy donors. The study, taken as a whole, reports: There were some public TCRs occurring in many donors, but most TCR sequences were rare. A later analysis associated some 16,000 TCR beta sequences with HLA alleles at a 0.05 false discovery rate.

The study ran its PCR with 60 Vbeta and 13 Jbeta primers. TCRdb keeps only in-frame clones here, not all; method: immunoSEQ multiplex PCR. The sample holds 150,000 or so clones, just over 70% seen once. CDR3 length equals 14 residues. Germline lookup yields CDR1 MDHEN and CDR2 SYDVKM. Losses at the gene ends were 5 bases for V and 3 bases for J; bases not matched to a gene: 6. Only one count was recorded for this clone. What it recognizes is unknown. The chain joins TRBV28 to TRBJ2-5, with 7 bases fitting TRBD1. The specimen sequenced was PBMCs. The TCR sequence derives from a man between 18 and 29 years old in good health and CMV-seropositive. The chain's CDR3 is CASSPDRIEETQYF. CDR3 nucleotides: TGTGCCAGCAGTCCGGACAGGATAGAAGAGACCCAGTACTTC. The variable domain in full, completed from reference TRBV28 and TRBJ2-5, reads DVKVTQSSRYLVKRTGEKVFLECVQDMDHENMFWYRQDPGLGLRLIYFSYDVKMKEKGDIPEGYSVSREKKERFSLILESASTNQTSMYLCASSPDRIEETQYFGPGTRLLVL.